This T cell receptor beta chain was documented in a study of blood T cell repertoires in COVID-19. This table comes from immunoSEQ multiplex PCR, and its TCRdb copy is limited to in-frame clones, with some not included. Here the sample spans approximately 150,000 clones, 75% to 85% being singletons. The V and J ends lost 5 bases and 7 bases, in that order; junction bases with no gene match: 9. The germline gives CDR1 LNHDA, CDR2 SQIVND (reference sequence). This CDR3 comprises 14 residues. The specimen was peripheral blood. V and J are TRBV19 and TRBJ1-2; the match to TRBD1 covers 8 bases. This clonotype was obtained from a woman in her forties or fifties with acute or convalescent COVID-19. CDR3 in DNA: TGTGCCAGTAGTCGTTGGCAGGGGGCCGGTGGCTACACCTTC. It encodes CASSRWQGAGGYTF.